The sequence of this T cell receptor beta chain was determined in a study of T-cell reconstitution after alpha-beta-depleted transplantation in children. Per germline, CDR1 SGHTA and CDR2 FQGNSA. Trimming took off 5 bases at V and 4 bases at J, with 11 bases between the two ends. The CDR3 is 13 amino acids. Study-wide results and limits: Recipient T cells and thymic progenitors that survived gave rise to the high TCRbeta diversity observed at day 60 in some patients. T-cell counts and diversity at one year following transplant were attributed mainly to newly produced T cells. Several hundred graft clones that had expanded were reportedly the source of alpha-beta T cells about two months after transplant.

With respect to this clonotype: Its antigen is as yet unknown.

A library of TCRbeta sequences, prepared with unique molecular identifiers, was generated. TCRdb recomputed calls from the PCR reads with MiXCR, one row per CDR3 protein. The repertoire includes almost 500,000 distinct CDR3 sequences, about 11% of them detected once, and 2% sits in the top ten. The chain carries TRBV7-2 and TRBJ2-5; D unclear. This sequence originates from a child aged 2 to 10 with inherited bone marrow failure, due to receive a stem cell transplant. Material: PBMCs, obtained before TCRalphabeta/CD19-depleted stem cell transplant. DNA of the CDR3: TGTGCCAGCAGCCCCCAGCGTGGAGAGACCCAGTACTTC. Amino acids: CASSPQRGETQYF.